This T cell receptor (beta chain) stems from a study of blood T cell repertoires in COVID-19 (dated by TCRdb to about 2020). Context from the whole study: Collaborator samples came from the United States, Italy and Spain and covered acute and convalescent phases of COVID-19. The prospective study material was composed of cDNA or gDNA derived from T cells, B-cell-depleted T cells, or PBMCs. Deeply sampled blood TCRbeta repertoires from subjects exposed to, actively infected with, or recovered from COVID-19 were included in the dataset. The repertoires were released in a freely available public database meant as a resource for research on the immune response to SARS-CoV-2. The samples were drawn from two sources: the first 160 participants of the ongoing ImmuneRACE study, and over 1,000 subjects contributed by 6 global collaborators. Nearly every sample came with metadata listing a de-identified subject ID, COVID-19 status, age in years and sex. HLA class I and class II types, where available, came from metadata supplied by the sample provider rather than from assay-based typing. Findings and caveats that apply to the study as a whole: The amount of clinical and demographic metadata varied by source and participant and was provided uncurated.

On this clone itself: Its cognate antigen has yet to be identified. Base qualities are missing; no much larger clone stands one base away.

TCRbeta CDR3 regions were amplified from genomic DNA by means of the immunoSEQ Assay, a bias-controlled multiplex PCR. Per the original workflow: Within the assay, amplification of reference gene primers was used to estimate how many nucleated cells each sample contained. Sequence reads were collapsed and filtered to measure the absolute abundance of every unique TCRbeta CDR3 rearrangement. For each sample, productive Simpson clonality was calculated as the square root of Simpson's diversity index over productive rearrangements. What TCRdb holds here is the immuneACCESS table cut down to in-frame rearrangements. Part of the clones is not present; checked against another copy, under half of the missing clones reflect an unresolved V gene, and the others are unexplained. From that table come the V and J calls and clone size; the DNA was used to work out D and trimming. The sample table records 300,000 to 400,000 clones; approximately 81% of these occur just once. Around 2% of the sample rests with the top ten.

Enrolling through a virtual design, the prospective study's participants ranged in age from roughly 18 to 90 years and lived across roughly 24 United States geographic areas. In the prospective study, participants were assigned to cohorts based on the clinical history participants reported in a screening survey and a study questionnaire. Exposed participants had been in contact, within 2 weeks of entering the study, with a person who had a PCR-confirmed or clinician-diagnosed case of COVID-19. Mobile phlebotomists in the prospective study collected whole blood, serum and a nasopharyngeal or oropharyngeal swab from every participant. Participants in the prospective study had the option to provide additional blood draws and questionnaires over a 2-month period. Prospective study blood samples were shipped either frozen or at room temperature before DNA extraction. Input material: PBMCs or T cells enriched from blood (not recorded which). The sequence derives from a woman in her 30s who had been exposed to COVID-19.

In nucleotides, the sequence is TGTGCCAGCAGCCTTGGACAGGGCTCCTACAATGAGCAGTTCTTC. Translated, it reads CASSLGQGSYNEQFF. This chain is built from TRBV5-4 and TRBJ2-1, and 8 junctional nucleotides match TRBD1. Unmatched junction bases come to 3, with V trimmed by 4 bases and J by 0 bases. From the cysteine up to the phenylalanine, the CDR3 has a length of 15 residues. Here the CDR3 DNA is all that survives: 45 bases in frame from base 1. CDR1 is given as SGHNT and CDR2 as YYREEE, both from the germline V gene (reference sequence).